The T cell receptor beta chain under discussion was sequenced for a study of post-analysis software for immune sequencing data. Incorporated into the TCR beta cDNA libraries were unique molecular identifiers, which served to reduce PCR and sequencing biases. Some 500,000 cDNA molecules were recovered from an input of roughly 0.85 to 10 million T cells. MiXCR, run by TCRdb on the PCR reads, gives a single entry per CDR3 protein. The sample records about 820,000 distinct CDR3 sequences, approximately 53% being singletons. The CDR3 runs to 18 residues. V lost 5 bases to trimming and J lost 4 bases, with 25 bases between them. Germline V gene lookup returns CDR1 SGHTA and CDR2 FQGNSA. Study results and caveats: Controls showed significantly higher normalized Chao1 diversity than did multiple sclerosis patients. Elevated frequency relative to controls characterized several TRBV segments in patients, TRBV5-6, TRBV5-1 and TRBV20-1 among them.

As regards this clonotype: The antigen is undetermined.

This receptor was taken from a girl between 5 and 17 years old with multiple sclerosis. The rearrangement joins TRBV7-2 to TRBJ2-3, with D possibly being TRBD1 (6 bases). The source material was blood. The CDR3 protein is CASSPRIRTAPGADTQYF. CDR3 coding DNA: TGTGCCAGCAGCCCGAGGATTAGGACAGCCCCTGGCGCAGATACGCAGTATTTT.